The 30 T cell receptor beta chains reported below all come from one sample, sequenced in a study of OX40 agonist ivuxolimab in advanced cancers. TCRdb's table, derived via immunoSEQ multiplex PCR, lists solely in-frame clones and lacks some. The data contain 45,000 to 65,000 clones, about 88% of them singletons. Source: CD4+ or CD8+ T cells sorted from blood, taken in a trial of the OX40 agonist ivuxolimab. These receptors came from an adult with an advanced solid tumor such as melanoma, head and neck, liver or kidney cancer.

The CDR3 here is CASSPVSFYGYTF. The DNA of the CDR3 is TGTGCCAGCAGCCCTGTCAGTTTCTATGGCTACACCTTC. The V and J genes are TRBV27 and TRBJ1-2; D gene unclear. V was trimmed by 6 bases and J by 4 bases, leaving 12 bases between them. CDR3 length: 13 amino acids. Germline V gives CDR1 MNHEY, CDR2 SMNVEV (reference sequence).

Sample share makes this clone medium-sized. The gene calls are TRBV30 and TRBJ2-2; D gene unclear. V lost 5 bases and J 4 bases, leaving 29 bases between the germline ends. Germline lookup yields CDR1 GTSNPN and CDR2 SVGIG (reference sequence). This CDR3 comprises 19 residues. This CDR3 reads CAWDLRARQTTPGTGELFF. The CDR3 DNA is TGTGCCTGGGATCTAAGAGCTAGGCAGACAACCCCGGGCACCGGGGAGCTGTTTTTT.

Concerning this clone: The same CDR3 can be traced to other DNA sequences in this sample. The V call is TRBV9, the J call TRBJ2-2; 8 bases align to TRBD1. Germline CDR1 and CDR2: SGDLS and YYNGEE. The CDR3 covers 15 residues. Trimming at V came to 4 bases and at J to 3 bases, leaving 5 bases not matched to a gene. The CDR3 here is CASSLRTGYTGELFF. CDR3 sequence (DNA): TGTGCCAGCAGCCTCCGGACAGGGTACACCGGGGAGCTGTTTTTT.

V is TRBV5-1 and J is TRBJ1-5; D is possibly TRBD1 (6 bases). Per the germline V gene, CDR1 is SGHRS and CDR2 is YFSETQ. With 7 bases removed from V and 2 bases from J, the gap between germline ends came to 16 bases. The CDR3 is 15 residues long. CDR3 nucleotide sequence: TGCGCCAGCTCCCTGGGGGGGGCCGGCAATCAGCCCCAGCATTTT. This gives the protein CASSLGGAGNQPQHF.

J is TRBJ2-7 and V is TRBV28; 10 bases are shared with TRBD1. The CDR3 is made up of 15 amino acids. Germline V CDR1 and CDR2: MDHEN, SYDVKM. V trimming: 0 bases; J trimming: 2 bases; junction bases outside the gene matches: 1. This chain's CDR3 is CASSLWGTGAYEQYF. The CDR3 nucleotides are TGTGCCAGCAGTTTATGGGGGACAGGGGCCTACGAGCAGTACTTC.

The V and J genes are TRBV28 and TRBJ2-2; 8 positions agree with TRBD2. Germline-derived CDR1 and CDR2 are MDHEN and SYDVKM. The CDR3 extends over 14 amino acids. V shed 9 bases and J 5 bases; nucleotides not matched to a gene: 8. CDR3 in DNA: TGTGCCAGTGGCGTTTTAGCGGGGACCGGGGAGCTGTTTTTT. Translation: CASGVLAGTGELFF.

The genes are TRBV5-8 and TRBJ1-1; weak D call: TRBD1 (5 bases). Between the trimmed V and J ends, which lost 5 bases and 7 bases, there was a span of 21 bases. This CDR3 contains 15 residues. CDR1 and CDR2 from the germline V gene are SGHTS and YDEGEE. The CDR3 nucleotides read TGTGCCAGCAGTTCGAAATCGGGACTCAATCTTGAAGCTTTCTTT. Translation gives CASSSKSGLNLEAFF.

Here the CDR3 DNA reads TGTGCCAGCAGCTGGACAGGGAATTCACCCCTCCACTTT. Translating gives CASSWTGNSPLHF. The chain uses TRBV7-9 and TRBJ1-6, with 8 bases that match TRBD1. J lost 7 bases, V lost 4 bases, and 0 bases had no gene match. The V gene's germline CDR1 is SEHNR and CDR2 FQNEAQ (reference sequence). The length of the CDR3 is 13 residues.

The CDR3 loop reads CASSVGEERLQETQYF. DNA of the CDR3: TGTGCCAGCAGCGTAGGGGAGGAGCGCTTGCAGGAGACCCAGTACTTC. The V gene is TRBV9, the J gene TRBJ2-5; maybe TRBD2 (6 bases). CDR3 size: 16 residues. In germline, CDR1 is SGDLS, CDR2 YYNGEE. Trimming removed 0 bases from V and 5 bases from J, with 17 bases in between.

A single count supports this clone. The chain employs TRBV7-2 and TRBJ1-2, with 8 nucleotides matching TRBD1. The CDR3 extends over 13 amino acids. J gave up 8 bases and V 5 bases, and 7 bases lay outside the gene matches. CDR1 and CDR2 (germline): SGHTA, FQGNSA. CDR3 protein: CASSQWTGRGYTF. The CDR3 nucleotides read TGTGCCAGCAGCCAATGGACAGGGAGAGGCTACACCTTC.

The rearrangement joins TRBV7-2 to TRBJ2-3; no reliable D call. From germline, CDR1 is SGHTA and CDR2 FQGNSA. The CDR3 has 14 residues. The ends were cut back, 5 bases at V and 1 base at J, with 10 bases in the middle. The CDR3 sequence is CASSPYTGTDTQYF. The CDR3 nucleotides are TGTGCCAGCAGCCCATATACGGGCACAGATACGCAGTATTTT.

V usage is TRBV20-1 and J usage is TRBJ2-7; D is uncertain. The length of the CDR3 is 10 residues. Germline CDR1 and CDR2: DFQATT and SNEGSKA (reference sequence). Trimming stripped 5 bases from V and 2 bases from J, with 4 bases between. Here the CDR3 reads CSAPAYEQYF. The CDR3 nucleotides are TGCAGTGCTCCGGCCTACGAGCAGTACTTC.

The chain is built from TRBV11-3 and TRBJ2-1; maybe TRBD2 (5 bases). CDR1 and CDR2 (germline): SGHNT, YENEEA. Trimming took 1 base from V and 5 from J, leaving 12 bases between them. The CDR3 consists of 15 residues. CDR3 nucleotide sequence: TGTGCCAGCAGCTTAGGTACGGGGTTAGACAATGAGCAGTTCTTC. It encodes CASSLGTGLDNEQFF.

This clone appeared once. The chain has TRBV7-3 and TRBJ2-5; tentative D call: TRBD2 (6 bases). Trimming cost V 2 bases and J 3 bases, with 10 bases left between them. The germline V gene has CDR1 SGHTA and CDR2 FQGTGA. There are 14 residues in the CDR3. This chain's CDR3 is CASSLFGGEETQYF. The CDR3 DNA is TGTGCCAGCAGCTTATTCGGGGGAGAAGAGACCCAGTACTTC.

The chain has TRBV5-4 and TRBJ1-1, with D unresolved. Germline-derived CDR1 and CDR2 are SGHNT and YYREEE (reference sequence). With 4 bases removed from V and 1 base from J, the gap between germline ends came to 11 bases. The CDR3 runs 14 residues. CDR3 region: CASSDPGRNTEAFF. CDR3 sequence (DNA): TGTGCCAGCAGCGATCCGGGCCGGAACACTGAAGCTTTCTTT.

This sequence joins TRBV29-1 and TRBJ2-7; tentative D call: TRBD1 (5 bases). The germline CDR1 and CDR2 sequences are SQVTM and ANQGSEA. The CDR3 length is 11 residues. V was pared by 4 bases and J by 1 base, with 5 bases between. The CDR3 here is CSVGQSYEQYF. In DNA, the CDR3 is TGCAGCGTTGGACAGTCCTACGAGCAGTACTTC.

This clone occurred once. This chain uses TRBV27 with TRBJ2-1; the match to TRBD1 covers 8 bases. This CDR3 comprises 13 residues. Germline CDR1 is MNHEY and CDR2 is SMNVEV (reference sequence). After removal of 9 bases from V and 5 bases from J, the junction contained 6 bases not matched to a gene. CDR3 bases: TGTGCCAGTACCCGGACAGGGAACAATGAGCAGTTCTTC. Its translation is CASTRTGNNEQFF.

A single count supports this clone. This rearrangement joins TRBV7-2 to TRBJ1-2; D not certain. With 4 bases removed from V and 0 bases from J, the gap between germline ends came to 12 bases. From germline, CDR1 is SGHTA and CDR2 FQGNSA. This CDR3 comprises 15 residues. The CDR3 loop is CASSSVAAANYGYTF. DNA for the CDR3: TGTGCCAGCAGCTCAGTAGCTGCTGCTAACTATGGCTACACCTTC. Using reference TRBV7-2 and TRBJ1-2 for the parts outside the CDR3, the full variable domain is GAGVSQSPSNKVTEKGKDVELRCDPISGHTALYWYRQSLGQGLEFLIYFQGNSAPDKSGLPSDRFSAERTGGSVSTLTIQRTQQEDSAVYLCASSSVAAANYGYTFGSGTRLTVV.

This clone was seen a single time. CDR3 protein: CASSATGLGYNEQFF. The DNA of the CDR3 is TGTGCCAGCAGCGCGACTGGGCTAGGGTACAATGAGCAGTTCTTC. V usage is TRBV2 and J usage is TRBJ2-1; D call uncertain. CDR1 and CDR2 (germline): SNHLY, FYNNEI. The V gene lost 6 bases and the J gene lost 4 bases, with 16 bases spanning the gap. CDR3 length equals 15 residues.

In nucleotides, the CDR3 is TGTGCCAGCAGTTACGCTAGCGGGAGTGTCAACGAGCAGTACTTC. It codes for CASSYASGSVNEQYF. The chain recombines TRBV28 with TRBJ2-7; 10 bases map to TRBD2. The CDR3 has 15 residues. After removal of 4 bases from V and 5 bases from J, the junction contained 8 bases not matched to a gene. Germline CDR1 and CDR2: MDHEN and SYDVKM. The full variable domain, rest sourced from reference TRBV28 and TRBJ2-7, is DVKVTQSSRYLVKRTGEKVFLECVQDMDHENMFWYRQDPGLGLRLIYFSYDVKMKEKGDIPEGYSVSREKKERFSLILESASTNQTSMYLCASSYASGSVNEQYFGPGTRLTVT.

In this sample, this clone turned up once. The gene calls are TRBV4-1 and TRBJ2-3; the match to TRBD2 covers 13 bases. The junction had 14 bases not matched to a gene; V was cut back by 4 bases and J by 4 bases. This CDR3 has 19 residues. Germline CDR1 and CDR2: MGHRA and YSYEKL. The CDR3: CASSPRTSGSPHNADTQYF. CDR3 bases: TGCGCCAGCAGCCCTAGGACTAGCGGGAGCCCACATAACGCAGATACGCAGTATTTT.

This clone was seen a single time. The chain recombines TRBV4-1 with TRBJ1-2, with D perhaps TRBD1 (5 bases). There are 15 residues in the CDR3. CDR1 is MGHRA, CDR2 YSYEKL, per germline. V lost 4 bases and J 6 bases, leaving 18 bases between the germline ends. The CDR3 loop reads CASSPNRGRDDGYTF. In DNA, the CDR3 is TGCGCCAGCAGCCCAAACCGAGGCAGGGATGATGGCTACACCTTC.

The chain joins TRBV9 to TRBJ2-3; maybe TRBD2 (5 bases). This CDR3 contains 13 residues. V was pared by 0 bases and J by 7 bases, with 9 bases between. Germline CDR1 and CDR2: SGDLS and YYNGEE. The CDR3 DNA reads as TGTGCCAGCAGCGTAGGGACTGAGAATACGCAGTATTTT. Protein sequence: CASSVGTENTQYF.

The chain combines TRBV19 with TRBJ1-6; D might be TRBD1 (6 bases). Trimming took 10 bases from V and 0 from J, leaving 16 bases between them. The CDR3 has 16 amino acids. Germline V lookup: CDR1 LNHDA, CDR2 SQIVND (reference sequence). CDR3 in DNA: TGTGCCACTAGCCGGGACACAAGCTCCTATAATTCACCCCTCCACTTT. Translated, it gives CATSRDTSSYNSPLHF.

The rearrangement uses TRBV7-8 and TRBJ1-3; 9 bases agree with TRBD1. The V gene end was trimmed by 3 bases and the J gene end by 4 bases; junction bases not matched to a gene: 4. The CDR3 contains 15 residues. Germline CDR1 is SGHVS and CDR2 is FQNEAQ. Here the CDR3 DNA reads TGTGCCAGCAGCTTGCGGACAGGGGCCGGAAACACCATATATTTT. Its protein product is CASSLRTGAGNTIYF.

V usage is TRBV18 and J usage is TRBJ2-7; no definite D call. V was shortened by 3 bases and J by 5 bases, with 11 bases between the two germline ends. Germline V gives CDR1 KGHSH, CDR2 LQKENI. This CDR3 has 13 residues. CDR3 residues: CASSPPGQDEQYF. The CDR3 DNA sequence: TGTGCCAGCTCACCCCCCGGCCAGGACGAGCAGTACTTC.

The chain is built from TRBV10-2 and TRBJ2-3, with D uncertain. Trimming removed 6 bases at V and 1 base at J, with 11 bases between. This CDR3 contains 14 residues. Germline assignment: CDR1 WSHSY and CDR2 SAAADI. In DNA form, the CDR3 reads TGCGCCAGCAGCGCTAAAGGACGCACAGATACGCAGTATTTT. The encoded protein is CASSAKGRTDTQYF.

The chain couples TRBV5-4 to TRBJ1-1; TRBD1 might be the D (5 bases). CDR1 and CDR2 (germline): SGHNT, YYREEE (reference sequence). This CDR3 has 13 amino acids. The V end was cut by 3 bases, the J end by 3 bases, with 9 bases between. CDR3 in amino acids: CASSSRVDTEAFF. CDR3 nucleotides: TGTGCCAGCAGCTCCAGGGTCGACACTGAAGCTTTCTTT.

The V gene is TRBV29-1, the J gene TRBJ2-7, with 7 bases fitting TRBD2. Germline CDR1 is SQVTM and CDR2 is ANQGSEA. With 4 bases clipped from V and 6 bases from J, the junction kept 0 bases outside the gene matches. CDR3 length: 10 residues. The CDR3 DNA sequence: TGCAGCGTTGGGGGGGGCGAGCAGTACTTC. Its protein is CSVGGGEQYF.

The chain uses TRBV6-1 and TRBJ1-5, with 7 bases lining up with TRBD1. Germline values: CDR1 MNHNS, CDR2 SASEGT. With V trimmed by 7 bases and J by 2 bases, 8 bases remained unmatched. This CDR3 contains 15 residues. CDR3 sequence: CASKQLGGGNQPQHF. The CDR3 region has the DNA TGTGCCAGCAAACAACTAGGGGGCGGCAATCAGCCCCAGCATTTT.